This TCR beta chain appears in the sequencing data of a study of cytomegalovirus exposure and HLA in healthy donors. The ends were cut back, 1 base at V and 6 bases at J, with 6 bases in the middle. There are 12 residues in the CDR3. Germline V gene sequence: CDR1 SGHTA, CDR2 FQGNSA. PCR involved 60 Vbeta and 13 Jbeta primers. The table came from immunoSEQ multiplex PCR; TCRdb's copy has only in-frame clones and leaves some out. The sample consists of about 65,000 clones, around 80% of them appearing once. The sample comprised PBMCs. The rearrangement joins TRBV7-2 to TRBJ1-1; D is ambiguous. This sequence was found in a girl between 10 and 17 years old in good health and CMV-seropositive. The CDR3 sequence is CASSLDNPEAFF. The CDR3 nucleotides read TGTGCCAGCAGCTTAGATAATCCTGAAGCTTTCTTT.